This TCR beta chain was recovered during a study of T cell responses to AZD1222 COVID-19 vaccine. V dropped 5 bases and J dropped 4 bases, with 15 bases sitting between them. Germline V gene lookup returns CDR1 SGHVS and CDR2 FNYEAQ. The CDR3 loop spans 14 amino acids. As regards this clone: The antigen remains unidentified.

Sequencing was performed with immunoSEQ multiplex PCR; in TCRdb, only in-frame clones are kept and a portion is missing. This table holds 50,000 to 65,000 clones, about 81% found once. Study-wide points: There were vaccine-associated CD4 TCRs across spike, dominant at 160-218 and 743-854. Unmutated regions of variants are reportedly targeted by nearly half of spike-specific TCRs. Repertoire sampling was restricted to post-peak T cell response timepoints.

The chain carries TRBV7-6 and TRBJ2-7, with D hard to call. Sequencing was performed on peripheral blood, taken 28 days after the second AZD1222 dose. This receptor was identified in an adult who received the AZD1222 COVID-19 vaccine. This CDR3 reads CASSQEFPPYEQYF. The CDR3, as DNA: TGTGCCAGCAGCCAAGAATTCCCACCGTACGAGCAGTACTTC.